The entry below gives a single T cell receptor (beta chain) sequence along with its context. Profiling relied on immunoSEQ multiplex PCR, and the TCRdb table lists in-frame clones only, not all of them. The table has roughly 120,000 clones, over 75% seen once. These data belong to a study of control samples from healthy donors and cancer patients. Sequenced material: PBMCs. The receptor was isolated from a woman aged 45-65 years with colorectal cancer.

The CDR3 nucleotides read TGTGCCAGCAGTTCCGTACGGTTCTCTGGAAACACCATATATTTT. This encodes CASSSVRFSGNTIYF. The rearrangement uses TRBV2 and TRBJ1-3, with unresolved D. Trimming pared 5 bases from V and 0 bases from J, leaving 11 bases between. Germline lookup yields CDR1 SNHLY and CDR2 FYNNEI. The CDR3 loop spans 15 amino acids.